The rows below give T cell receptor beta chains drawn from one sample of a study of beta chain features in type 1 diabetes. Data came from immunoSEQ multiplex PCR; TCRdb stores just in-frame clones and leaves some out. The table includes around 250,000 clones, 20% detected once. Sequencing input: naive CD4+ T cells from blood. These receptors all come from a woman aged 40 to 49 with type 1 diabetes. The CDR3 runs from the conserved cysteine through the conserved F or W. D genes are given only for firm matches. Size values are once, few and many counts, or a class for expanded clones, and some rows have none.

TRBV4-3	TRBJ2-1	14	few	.	CASSQASNNNEQFF	TGCGCCAGCAGCCAAGCGTCCAACAACAATGAGCAGTTCTTC
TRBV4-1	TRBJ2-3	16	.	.	CASSQEAMDVRVTQYF	TGCGCCAGCAGCCAAGAGGCTATGGACGTGCGGGTTACGCAGTATTTT
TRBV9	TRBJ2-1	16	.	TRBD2	CASSSRNSGTYNEQFF	TGTGCCAGCAGCTCCCGAAACAGCGGGACTTACAATGAGCAGTTCTTC
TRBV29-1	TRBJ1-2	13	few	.	CSVAGQFSAGYTF	TGCAGCGTTGCGGGTCAATTCAGTGCTGGCTACACCTTC
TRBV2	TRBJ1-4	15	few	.	CASRDRQERNEKLFF	TGTGCCAGCAGGGATCGACAGGAGAGGAATGAAAAACTGTTTTTT
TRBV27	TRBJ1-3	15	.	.	CASSSGRASGNTIYF	TGTGCCAGCAGTTCCGGGAGAGCCTCTGGAAACACCATATATTTT
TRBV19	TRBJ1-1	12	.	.	CASKGETTEAFF	TGTGCCAGTAAGGGGGAGACCACTGAAGCTTTCTTT
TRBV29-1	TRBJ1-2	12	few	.	CSVDRQGYGYTF	TGCAGCGTTGATCGGCAGGGGTATGGCTACACCTTC
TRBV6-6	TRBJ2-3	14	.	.	CASSHSRRPDTQYF	TGTGCCAGCAGCCACTCGAGGCGACCAGATACGCAGTATTTT
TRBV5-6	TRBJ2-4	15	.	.	CASSLRAQAKNIQYF	TGTGCCAGCAGCTTGAGAGCGCAAGCCAAAAACATTCAGTACTTC
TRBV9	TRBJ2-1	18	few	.	CASSRPPYRVSSYNEQFF	TGTGCCAGCAGCCGTCCCCCTTACAGGGTGAGCTCCTACAATGAGCAGTTCTTC
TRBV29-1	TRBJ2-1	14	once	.	CSVYRASSYNEQFF	TGCAGCGTTTACAGGGCGAGCTCCTACAATGAGCAGTTCTTC
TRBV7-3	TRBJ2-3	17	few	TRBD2	CASSLTAGGGGTDTQYF	TGTGCCAGCAGCTTAACAGCGGGAGGCGGGGGCACAGATACGCAGTATTTT
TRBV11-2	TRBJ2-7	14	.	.	CAASPGPGGYEQYF	TGTGCCGCTTCACCCGGTCCCGGGGGTTACGAGCAGTACTTC
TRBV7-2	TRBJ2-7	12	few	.	CASSATVNEQYF	TGTGCCAGCAGCGCGACTGTTAACGAGCAGTACTTC
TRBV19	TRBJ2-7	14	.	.	CASSTITGDYEQYF	TGTGCCAGTAGTACCATCACAGGAGACTACGAGCAGTACTTC
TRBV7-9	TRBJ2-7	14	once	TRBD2	CASSSSGRVDEQYF	TGTGCCAGCAGCTCTAGCGGAAGGGTCGACGAGCAGTACTTC
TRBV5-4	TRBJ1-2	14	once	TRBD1	CASSRPQGAYGYTF	TGTGCCAGCAGCAGACCACAGGGGGCCTATGGCTACACCTTC
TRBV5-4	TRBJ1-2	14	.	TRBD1	CASSGPDRGERYTF	TGTGCCAGCAGCGGCCCGGACAGGGGAGAACGCTACACCTTC
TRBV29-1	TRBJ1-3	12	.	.	CSVAGAGNTIYF	TGCAGCGTTGCCGGGGCTGGAAACACCATATATTTT
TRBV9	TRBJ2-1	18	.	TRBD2	CASSSSYGGTSGIGEQFF	TGTGCCAGCAGCTCCAGTTACGGAGGGACTAGCGGGATCGGTGAGCAGTTCTTC
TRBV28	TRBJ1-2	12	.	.	CASSLRDYGYTF	TGTGCCAGCAGTTTAAGAGACTATGGCTACACCTTC
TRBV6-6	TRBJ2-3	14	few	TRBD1	CASSTDRVPDTQYF	TGTGCCAGCAGTACGGACAGGGTCCCAGATACGCAGTATTTT
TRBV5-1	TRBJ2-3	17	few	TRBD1	CASSHVLTGGPVDTQYF	TGCGCCAGCAGCCACGTCCTAACAGGGGGGCCTGTAGATACGCAGTATTTT
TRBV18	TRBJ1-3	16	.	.	CASSPADWSSGNTIYF	TGTGCCAGCTCACCGGCCGACTGGAGCTCTGGAAACACCATATATTTT
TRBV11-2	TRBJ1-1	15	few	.	CASSPPAGRGTEAFF	TGTGCCAGCAGCCCCCCGGCAGGGCGGGGGACTGAAGCTTTCTTT
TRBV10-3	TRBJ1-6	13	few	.	CAISESEDSPLHF	TGTGCCATCAGTGAGTCGGAGGATTCACCCCTCCACTTT
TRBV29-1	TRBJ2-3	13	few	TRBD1	CSVLDRGTDTQYF	TGCAGCGTATTGGACAGGGGCACAGATACGCAGTATTTT
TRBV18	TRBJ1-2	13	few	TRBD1	CASSPGQLHGYTF	TGTGCCAGCTCACCGGGACAGCTACATGGCTACACCTTC
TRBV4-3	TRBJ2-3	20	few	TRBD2	CASSQGIRRGARGGTDTQYF	TGCGCCAGCAGCCAAGGGATTAGGCGGGGGGCCAGAGGTGGAACAGATACGCAGTATTTT
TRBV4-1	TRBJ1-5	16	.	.	CASSQEGRGNNQPQHF	TGCGCCAGCAGCCAAGAAGGCAGGGGAAACAATCAGCCCCAGCATTTT
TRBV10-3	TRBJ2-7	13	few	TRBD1	CASGQGVDYEQYF	TGTGCCAGCGGACAGGGGGTAGACTACGAGCAGTACTTC
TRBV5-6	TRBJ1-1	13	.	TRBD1	CASRYRGHTEAFF	TGTGCCAGCAGGTACAGGGGGCATACTGAAGCTTTCTTT
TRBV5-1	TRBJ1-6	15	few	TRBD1	CASSLTGTGGSPLHF	TGCGCCAGCAGCTTGACCGGGACAGGAGGGTCACCCCTCCACTTT
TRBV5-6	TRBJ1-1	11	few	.	CASSLSSEAFF	TGTGCCAGCAGCTTGTCCTCTGAAGCTTTCTTT
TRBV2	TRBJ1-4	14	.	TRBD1	CASTIRDRGEKLFF	TGTGCCAGCACGATCCGGGACAGGGGTGAAAAACTGTTTTTT